Below, 15 T cell receptor beta chains from the same sample are listed, as sequenced in a study of blood T cell repertoires in COVID-19. Produced via immunoSEQ multiplex PCR; TCRdb's table is partial and in-frame only. The repertoire consists of approximately 200,000 clones, with roughly 82% occurring once and the leading ten covering 12%. The sample taken for sequencing was PBMCs or T cells enriched from blood (not recorded which). The receptors derive from a man aged 35 to 55 who had recovered from COVID-19.

The gene calls are TRBV7-3 and TRBJ1-4; D not resolved. Germline V gives CDR1 SGHTA, CDR2 FQGTGA. Trimming took 4 bases from V and 8 from J, leaving 20 bases between them. The CDR3 length is 16 residues. Here the CDR3 reads CASSSNGLGDWEKLFF. CDR3 sequence (DNA): TGTGCCAGCAGCTCGAATGGGTTGGGCGATTGGGAAAAACTGTTTTTT.

The sample holds a few counts of this clone. The J gene is TRBJ2-3, the V gene TRBV11-3; 8 bases are shared with TRBD1. The CDR3 consists of 13 residues. Germline CDR1 and CDR2: SGHNT and YENEEA. The V segment lost 2 bases and the J segment 9 bases; nucleotides outside the gene matches: 4. CDR3 sequence: CASSLQQGDTQYF. The CDR3 bases are TGTGCCAGCAGCTTACAACAGGGGGACACGCAGTATTTT.

This clone was observed once. This specimen includes other DNA sequences encoding the same CDR3. The chain employs TRBV30 and TRBJ1-5, with TRBD1 as a possible D gene (5 bases). Trimming removed 2 bases from V and 5 bases from J, with 10 bases in between. The CDR3 consists of 13 residues. The V gene's germline CDR1 is GTSNPN and CDR2 SVGIG (reference sequence). The CDR3 nucleotides read TGTGCCTGGAGTCCGCAGGGCGATCAGCCCCAGCATTTT. Translated, it gives CAWSPQGDQPQHF.

This clone was seen once. The chain is built from TRBV6-5 and TRBJ1-1; D call uncertain. The ends were cut back, 0 bases at V and 5 bases at J, with 16 bases in the middle. CDR3 length equals 16 residues. Germline loops: CDR1 MNHEY, CDR2 SVGAGI. The CDR3 DNA reads TGTGCCAGCAGTTACTCGTATGGGGTCAGCGGAACTGAAGCTTTCTTT. Amino acids: CASSYSYGVSGTEAFF.

The genes are TRBV19 and TRBJ1-1, with TRBD1 matching 8 bases. This CDR3 comprises 15 residues. CDR1 and CDR2 from the germline V gene are LNHDA and SQIVND (reference sequence). V trimming: 4 bases; J trimming: 2 bases; junction bases outside the gene matches: 6. CDR3 protein: CASSRTGNSNTEAFF. DNA for the CDR3: TGTGCCAGTAGTAGGACAGGGAACTCCAACACTGAAGCTTTCTTT.

The chain couples TRBV14 to TRBJ2-1; TRBD2 matches at 14 bases. Germline V lookup: CDR1 SGHDN, CDR2 FVKESK. V gave up 4 bases and J gave up 3 bases; unmatched junction bases: 8. This CDR3 has 18 residues. The CDR3 loop reads CASSLFGTSGGLYNEQFF. The CDR3 region has the DNA TGTGCCAGCAGCCTATTTGGGACTAGCGGGGGACTCTACAATGAGCAGTTCTTC.

J is TRBJ2-1 and V is TRBV5-1, with 7 bases fitting TRBD2. This CDR3 is 15 amino acids long. Trimming took 4 bases from V and 0 from J; bases not matched to a gene: 4. Germline V CDR1 and CDR2: SGHRS, YFSETQ. This chain's CDR3 is CASSVVAGSYNEQFF. Here the CDR3 DNA reads TGCGCCAGCAGCGTAGTAGCGGGCTCCTACAATGAGCAGTTCTTC. Full variable domain (outside the CDR3, taken from reference TRBV5-1 and TRBJ2-1): KAGVTQTPRYLIKTRGQQVTLSCSPISGHRSVSWYQQTPGQGLQFLFEYFSETQRNKGNFPGRFSGRQFSNSRSEMNVSTLELGDSALYLCASSVVAGSYNEQFFGPGTRLTVL.

V usage is TRBV2 and J usage is TRBJ1-2, with TRBD1 matching 8 bases. The length of the CDR3 is 14 residues. CDR1 and CDR2 (germline): SNHLY, FYNNEI. Trimming cost V 2 bases and J 4 bases; bases outside gene matches: 3. CDR3 coding DNA: TGTGCCAGCAGTGAACAGGGGGCATCCTATGGCTACACCTTC. Its translation is CASSEQGASYGYTF.

This chain uses TRBV7-8 with TRBJ1-1, with D possibly matching TRBD1 (6 bases). In germline, CDR1 is SGHVS, CDR2 FQNEAQ. V was shortened by 8 bases and J by 0 bases, with 19 bases between the two germline ends. CDR3 size: 16 residues. CDR3 coding DNA: TGTGCCAGCGGACCCTTTGACAGGCCGCTGAACACTGAAGCTTTCTTT. Residues: CASGPFDRPLNTEAFF.

The CDR3 sequence: CASSFPVPPQHF. The CDR3, as DNA: TGTGCCAGCAGTTTTCCAGTCCCGCCCCAGCATTTT. This chain links TRBV6-6 with TRBJ1-5; D is ambiguous. This CDR3 has 12 residues. Deletions cut 4 bases from V and 9 bases from J, with 10 bases between. Looked up from germline, CDR1 is MNHNY and CDR2 is SVGAGI (reference sequence).

This chain connects TRBV9 to TRBJ1-1; D uncertain. Trimming cost V 0 bases and J 3 bases, with 9 bases left between them. Germline assignment: CDR1 SGDLS and CDR2 YYNGEE. This CDR3 is 14 amino acids long. The CDR3 DNA sequence: TGTGCCAGCAGCGTAGTCACAGAAGACACTGAAGCTTTCTTT. This sequence encodes CASSVVTEDTEAFF. The whole variable domain, filled in from reference TRBV9 and TRBJ1-1, reads DSGVTQTPKHLITATGQRVTLRCSPRSGDLSVYWYQQSLDQGLQFLIQYYNGEERAKGNILERFSAQQFPDLHSELNLSSLELGDSALYFCASSVVTEDTEAFFGQGTRLTVV.

The chain couples TRBV10-3 to TRBJ2-5, with D hard to call. Per the germline V gene, CDR1 is ENHRY and CDR2 is SYGVKD. V was trimmed by 2 bases and J by 4 bases, leaving 5 bases between them. This CDR3 has 12 amino acids. The DNA for the CDR3 is TGTGCCATCAGTGAGACAAGAGAGACCCAGTACTTC. Encoded protein: CAISETRETQYF.

The chain links TRBV2 to TRBJ1-1, with 7 bases lining up with TRBD1. CDR1 SNHLY and CDR2 FYNNEI come from the germline V gene. CDR3 length: 19 amino acids. V lost 4 bases and J lost 1; bases outside the gene matches: 18. This chain's CDR3 is CASSVSVAGQKRGNTEAFF. The CDR3 nucleotides are TGTGCCAGCAGTGTTAGTGTTGCGGGACAGAAAAGAGGGAACACTGAAGCTTTCTTT.

This chain joins TRBV18 and TRBJ2-5; D call uncertain. Trimming removed 2 bases from V and 5 bases from J, with 6 bases in between. Germline lookup yields CDR1 KGHSH and CDR2 LQKENI. The length of the CDR3 is 12 residues. In DNA form, the CDR3 reads TGTGCCAGCTCACCAGAAGAGGAGACCCAGTACTTC. Translating it yields CASSPEEETQYF.

This chain connects TRBV6-2 or TRBV6-3 to TRBJ2-7; 7 nucleotides align to TRBD2. CDR1 and CDR2 (germline): MNHEY, SVGEGT. V was clipped by 5 bases and J by 2 bases; unmatched bases: 12. The CDR3 extends over 16 amino acids. The CDR3 coding sequence is TGTGCCAGCAGTCCCGTTGGGAGGGCAGGCCCCTACGAGCAGTACTTC. It specifies CASSPVGRAGPYEQYF.